The present T cell receptor beta chain was sequenced within a study of blood T cell repertoires in COVID-19. Overall study: Whether acute or convalescent, the COVID-19 samples came from the United States, Italy and Spain. From T cells, B-cell-depleted T cells, or PBMCs came the material, which was cDNA or gDNA.

J lost 2 bases, V lost 1 base, and 7 bases had no gene match. The CDR3 runs 17 residues. Germline CDR1 and CDR2: SGHAT and FQNNGV. As originally analysed: From reference gene primer amplification, estimates of nucleated cell counts were derived. TCRdb's copy holds only in-frame clones and misses some; the assay was immunoSEQ multiplex PCR. The V and J calls and clone size come from that table; D and trimming were worked out from the DNA. Of 200,000 to 300,000 clones listed, just under 85% are singletons. The specimen was peripheral blood. This TCR came from a man aged 50 to 59 with acute or convalescent COVID-19. V gene TRBV11-2 combines with J gene TRBJ2-2, with 7 bases fitting TRBD1. CDR3 in amino acids: CASSLVRGGANTGELFF. The DNA for the CDR3 is TGTGCCAGCAGCTTAGTACGAGGGGGCGCCAACACCGGGGAGCTGTTTTTT. Based on the CDR3 plus reference TRBV11-2 and TRBJ2-2, the full variable domain is EAGVAQSPRYKIIEKRQSVAFWCNPISGHATLYWYQQILGQGPKLLIQFQNNGVVDDSQLPKDRFSAERLKGVDSTLKIQPAKLEDSAVYLCASSLVRGGANTGELFFGEGSRLTVL.